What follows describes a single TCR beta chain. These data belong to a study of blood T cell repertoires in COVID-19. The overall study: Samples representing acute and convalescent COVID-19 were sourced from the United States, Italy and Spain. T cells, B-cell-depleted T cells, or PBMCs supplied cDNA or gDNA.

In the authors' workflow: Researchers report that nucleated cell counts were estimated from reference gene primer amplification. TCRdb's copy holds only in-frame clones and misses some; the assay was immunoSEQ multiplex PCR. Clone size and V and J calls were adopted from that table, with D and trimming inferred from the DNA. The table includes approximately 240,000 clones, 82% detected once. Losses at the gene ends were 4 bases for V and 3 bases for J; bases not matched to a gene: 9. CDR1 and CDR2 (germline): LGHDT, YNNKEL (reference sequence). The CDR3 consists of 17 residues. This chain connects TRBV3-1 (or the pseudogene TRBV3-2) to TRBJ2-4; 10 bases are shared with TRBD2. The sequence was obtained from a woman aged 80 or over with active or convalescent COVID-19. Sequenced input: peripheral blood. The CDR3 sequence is CASSLHLRTSGKNIQYF. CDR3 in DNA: TGTGCCAGCAGCCTTCATCTTCGGACTAGCGGCAAAAACATTCAGTACTTC.